Shown below are 30 T cell receptor beta chains from a single sample sequenced in a study of Tregs in tolerant kidney transplant recipients. TCRdb's table, derived via immunoSEQ multiplex PCR, lists solely in-frame clones and lacks some. The sample has some 110,000 clones; about 90% are singletons. The sequenced sample consisted of CD4+ T cells from blood. Receptor source: a human donor in good health.

The V call is TRBV10-1, the J call TRBJ2-5, with no clear D. Trimming took 5 bases from V and 2 from J, leaving 9 bases between them. This CDR3 spans 13 amino acids. The V gene's germline CDR1 is WNHNN and CDR2 SYGVQD (reference sequence). The DNA for the CDR3 is TGCGCCAGCAGTCCTGGGTTGCAAGAGACCCAGTACTTC. Protein sequence: CASSPGLQETQYF.

The chain combines TRBV6-1 with TRBJ2-4, with 15 bases aligning to TRBD2. The CDR3 extends over 17 amino acids. Germline CDR1 MNHNS, CDR2 SASEGT. J lost 5 bases, V lost 2 bases, and 4 bases had no gene match. Here the CDR3 DNA reads TGTGCCAGCAGTGAACAGGGACTAGCGGGGGGCGAAAACATTCAGTACTTC. Amino acid sequence: CASSEQGLAGGENIQYF.

J is TRBJ1-5 and V is TRBV9; D gene uncertain. Deletions cut 0 bases from V and 2 bases from J, with 9 bases between. This CDR3 region has 15 residues. Germline-derived CDR1 and CDR2 are SGDLS and YYNGEE. The CDR3 reads CASSVGGVRNQPQHF. In DNA, the CDR3 is TGTGCCAGCAGCGTAGGTGGGGTTCGCAATCAGCCCCAGCATTTT.

J is TRBJ2-1 and V is TRBV6-5; possible D gene TRBD2, 6 bases. V dropped 1 base and J dropped 3 bases, with 10 bases sitting between them. This CDR3 is built from 15 residues. Germline CDR1 is MNHEY and CDR2 is SVGAGI. This CDR3 reads CASSYYGGNYNEQFF. The CDR3 region has the DNA TGTGCCAGCAGTTACTACGGCGGGAACTACAATGAGCAGTTCTTC.

V is TRBV10-3 and J is TRBJ2-3, with 11 bases that match TRBD2. The CDR3 has 17 amino acids. CDR1 ENHRY and CDR2 SYGVKD come from the germline V gene. J gave up 2 bases and V 4 bases, and 8 bases lay outside the gene matches. The CDR3 DNA reads as TGTGCCATCAGTGCGAGAGGGACTAGCGGAAACACAGATACGCAGTATTTT. Its translation is CAISARGTSGNTDTQYF.

This clone was recorded only once. CDR3 in amino acids: CASSFTLAGGSYNEQFF. The CDR3 bases are TGTGCCAGCAGCTTCACACTAGCGGGAGGTTCCTACAATGAGCAGTTCTTC. The chain is built from TRBV11-3 and TRBJ2-1, with 12 positions matching TRBD2. Germline V gene data show CDR1 as SGHNT and CDR2 as YENEEA. The CDR3 is made up of 17 amino acids. V shed 3 bases and J 1 base; nucleotides not matched to a gene: 4.

The chain uses TRBV6-5 and TRBJ1-1, with a weak D call TRBD1 (5 bases). Per the germline V gene, CDR1 is MNHEY and CDR2 is SVGAGI. This CDR3 comprises 16 residues. V was clipped by 1 base and J by 4 bases, with 16 bases between them. Written as DNA, the CDR3 is TGTGCCAGCAGTTACTGGGACCGGGTGGGAGTCACTGAAGCTTTCTTT. Amino acid sequence: CASSYWDRVGVTEAFF.

The chain combines TRBV14 with TRBJ1-2, with 8 positions matching TRBD1. With V trimmed by 6 bases and J by 4 bases, 4 bases remained unmatched. The CDR3 sequence is 13 residues long. The V gene's germline CDR1 is SGHDN and CDR2 FVKESK. CDR3 DNA sequence: TGTGCCAGCAGTCAGGACAGGGTCTATGGCTACACCTTC. It encodes CASSQDRVYGYTF.

This clone was detected once. This sequence joins TRBV6-5 and TRBJ1-2; maybe TRBD1 (6 bases). Germline assignment: CDR1 MNHEY and CDR2 SVGAGI. This CDR3 comprises 13 residues. With 5 bases removed from V and 4 bases from J, the gap between germline ends came to 11 bases. In nucleotides, the CDR3 is TGTGCCAGCAGTACCCGACAGGTCTATGGCTACACCTTC. It codes for CASSTRQVYGYTF.

The V and J genes are TRBV6-5 and TRBJ2-3, with 9 bases that match TRBD1. CDR3 length: 15 residues. J was trimmed by 4 bases and V by 2 bases; bases with no gene match: 4. Germline V gene lookup returns CDR1 MNHEY and CDR2 SVGAGI. The CDR3 coding sequence is TGTGCCAGCAGTTACGGGACAGGGAATGCAGATACGCAGTATTTT. It codes for CASSYGTGNADTQYF.

This chain links TRBV29-1 with TRBJ1-1; D gene ambiguous. Germline V CDR1 and CDR2: SQVTM, ANQGSEA. This CDR3 contains 15 residues. The V and J ends lost 7 bases and 0 bases respectively, with 18 bases between them. CDR3 coding DNA: TGCAGCGCCCCCGGCTTACAGAACATGAACACTGAAGCTTTCTTT. It yields the protein CSAPGLQNMNTEAFF.

This clone is a singleton in its sample. The chain carries TRBV7-8 and TRBJ2-1; 12 nucleotides agree with TRBD2. CDR1 and CDR2 from the germline V gene are SGHVS and FQNEAQ. This CDR3 is built from 18 residues. V dropped 5 bases and J dropped 0; count of bases not matched to a gene: 8. CDR3 protein: CASSNRRLAGVSYNEQFF. CDR3 coding DNA: TGTGCCAGCAGCAACCGAAGACTAGCGGGAGTCTCCTACAATGAGCAGTTCTTC.

The rearrangement uses TRBV18 and TRBJ1-2, with 9 bases aligning to TRBD1. The CDR3 has 17 residues. Germline V gives CDR1 KGHSH, CDR2 LQKENI. Trimming removed 4 bases from V and 2 bases from J; junction bases left unmatched: 11. This chain's CDR3 is CASSQIEGQGTNYGYTF. The CDR3 nucleotides read TGTGCCAGCTCACAAATTGAGGGACAGGGTACCAACTATGGCTACACCTTC.

The chain links TRBV6-6 to TRBJ1-3; D is ambiguous. The CDR3 sequence is 14 residues long. CDR1 MNHNY and CDR2 SVGAGI come from the germline V gene (reference sequence). Trimming left V 2 bases short and J 0 bases short, with 5 bases between. CDR3 sequence: CASSYESSGNTIYF. In DNA, the CDR3 is TGTGCCAGCAGTTACGAGAGCTCTGGAAACACCATATATTTT.

The chain joins TRBV30 to TRBJ1-1, with D maybe TRBD1 (6 bases). V lost 7 bases and J lost 9, with 24 bases in between. The CDR3 spans 14 residues. Germline V gives CDR1 GTSNPN, CDR2 SVGIG (reference sequence). The CDR3 here is CASTGKNSVLKAFF. The CDR3 DNA is TGTGCCTCAACAGGGAAGAATTCGGTATTAAAAGCTTTCTTT.

The chain combines TRBV18 with TRBJ1-6; 8 nucleotides line up with TRBD1. Germline CDR1 KGHSH, CDR2 LQKENI. The CDR3 has 15 amino acids. V was clipped by 1 base and J by 7 bases; unmatched bases: 3. CDR3 bases: TGTGCCAGCTCACCACTGACAGGGGAAAATTCACCCCTCCACTTT. Translated, it gives CASSPLTGENSPLHF.

This sequence joins TRBV6-1 and TRBJ2-3; D not resolved. The V and J ends lost 4 bases and 3 bases respectively, with 8 bases between them. Germline loops: CDR1 MNHNS, CDR2 SASEGT. This CDR3 has 13 residues. The DNA for the CDR3 is TGTGCCAGCAGTGCATACCCTACAGATACGCAGTATTTT. As protein: CASSAYPTDTQYF.

V is TRBV6-1 and J is TRBJ1-1, with no clear D. The CDR3 extends over 14 amino acids. Per the germline V gene, CDR1 is MNHNS and CDR2 is SASEGT. V lost 6 bases and J 11 bases, leaving 22 bases between the germline ends. The CDR3: CASRWEEGTGGAFF. In DNA form, the CDR3 reads TGTGCCAGCAGATGGGAGGAGGGTACGGGTGGGGCTTTCTTT.

This chain connects TRBV5-4 to TRBJ2-1; TRBD1 matches at 10 bases. With 4 bases clipped from V and 6 bases from J, the junction kept 7 bases outside the gene matches. Germline-derived CDR1 and CDR2 are SGHNT and YYREEE (reference sequence). The CDR3 has 15 residues. The CDR3 DNA is TGTGCCAGCAGCCTCGGACAGGGGGTAGGCAATGAGCAGTTCTTC. Translating it yields CASSLGQGVGNEQFF.

V is TRBV6-5 and J is TRBJ1-5, with D hard to call. Looked up from germline, CDR1 is MNHEY and CDR2 is SVGAGI. This CDR3 contains 13 residues. The chain's CDR3 is CATRGQTGQPQHF. Written as DNA, the CDR3 is TGTGCTACTCGAGGGCAGACTGGTCAGCCCCAGCATTTT.

The rearrangement links TRBV6-5 to TRBJ2-3; 7 nucleotides line up with TRBD2. The CDR3 runs 16 residues. Losses at the gene ends were 3 bases for V and 4 bases for J; bases not matched to a gene: 10. CDR1 is MNHEY, CDR2 SVGAGI, per germline. The CDR3 region has the DNA TGTGCCAGCAGTTATGGTGGCGGGAGAGGATCAGATACGCAGTATTTT. Encoded protein: CASSYGGGRGSDTQYF.

This clone occurred a few times. The rearrangement links TRBV6-1 to TRBJ1-3; D possibly corresponds to TRBD1 (5 bases). The V gene's germline CDR1 is MNHNS and CDR2 SASEGT. The CDR3 sequence is 14 residues long. Trimming took off 4 bases at V and 1 base at J, with 8 bases between the two ends. The chain's CDR3 is CASSVGGSGNTIYF. The CDR3, as DNA: TGTGCCAGCAGTGTTGGGGGTTCTGGAAACACCATATATTTT.

This chain uses TRBV7-8 with TRBJ1-4; 9 bases fit TRBD1. Germline V CDR1 and CDR2: SGHVS, FQNEAQ. CDR3 length equals 15 residues. V shed 5 bases, J shed 7 bases, and the junction held 8 bases outside the gene matches. The CDR3 coding sequence is TGTGCCAGCAGCACGAACAGGGGGCGCGGTGAAAAACTGTTTTTT. Protein sequence: CASSTNRGRGEKLFF.

The chain combines TRBV6-5 with TRBJ1-2; D gene unclear. Germline CDR1 and CDR2: MNHEY and SVGAGI. The V and J ends lost 6 bases and 5 bases respectively, with 13 bases between them. The CDR3 has 13 residues. The CDR3 loop is CASREGPEYGYTF. In DNA, the CDR3 is TGTGCCAGCAGAGAAGGACCCGAGTATGGCTACACCTTC.

V and J are TRBV5-4 and TRBJ1-4; 11 bases are a match to TRBD1. J lost 7 bases, V lost 4 bases, and 6 bases had no gene match. CDR1 and CDR2 (germline): SGHNT, YYREEE (reference sequence). The CDR3 runs to 15 residues. The CDR3 nucleotides are TGTGCCAGCAGCCTAGGACAGGGGGCGCTTGAAAAACTGTTTTTT. Protein product: CASSLGQGALEKLFF.

The V and J genes are TRBV6-1 and TRBJ1-6; a weak D match, TRBD1 (6 bases). The CDR3 covers 13 residues. The germline V and J ends were trimmed by 4 bases and 10 bases, with 11 bases remaining between them. Germline CDR1 is MNHNS and CDR2 is SASEGT. The CDR3, as DNA: TGTGCCAGCAGTGGGGCAGGGGACTCACCCCTCCACTTT. Translated, it gives CASSGAGDSPLHF.

CDR3 sequence: CASSPTGGLLRDTIYF. Written as DNA, the CDR3 is TGCGCCAGCAGCCCCACCGGGGGACTTTTGCGAGACACCATATATTTT. J is TRBJ1-3 and V is TRBV5-1, with D possibly matching TRBD1 (5 bases). This CDR3 has 16 residues. CDR1 is SGHRS, CDR2 YFSETQ, per germline. With 4 bases removed from V and 8 bases from J, the gap between germline ends came to 22 bases.

The J gene is TRBJ2-3, the V gene TRBV2, with TRBD2 matching 7 bases. Germline V lookup: CDR1 SNHLY, CDR2 FYNNEI. The CDR3 spans 15 residues. Trimming removed 5 bases from V and 6 bases from J; junction bases left unmatched: 11. The CDR3 region is CASSLSGARGDTQYF. The CDR3 nucleotides read TGTGCCAGCAGTCTGAGCGGGGCCCGGGGGGATACGCAGTATTTT.

The chain's CDR3 is CATKTGKMNTEAFF. DNA of the CDR3: TGTGCCACCAAGACAGGGAAGATGAACACTGAAGCTTTCTTT. The V gene is TRBV6-5, the J gene TRBJ1-1, with TRBD1 identical over 7 bases. The CDR3 has 14 residues. Germline loops: CDR1 MNHEY, CDR2 SVGAGI. The V gene end was trimmed by 10 bases and the J gene end by 0 bases; junction bases not matched to a gene: 8.

The chain combines TRBV7-8 with TRBJ2-7; 8 bases are a match to TRBD2. Germline V gene lookup returns CDR1 SGHVS and CDR2 FQNEAQ. J gave up 0 bases and V 5 bases, and 15 bases lay outside the gene matches. CDR3 length: 18 amino acids. The DNA of the CDR3 is TGTGCCAGCAGCCTCACCTCCGGCGGCGGGAGGAGCTCCTACGAGCAGTACTTC. It yields the protein CASSLTSGGGRSSYEQYF.